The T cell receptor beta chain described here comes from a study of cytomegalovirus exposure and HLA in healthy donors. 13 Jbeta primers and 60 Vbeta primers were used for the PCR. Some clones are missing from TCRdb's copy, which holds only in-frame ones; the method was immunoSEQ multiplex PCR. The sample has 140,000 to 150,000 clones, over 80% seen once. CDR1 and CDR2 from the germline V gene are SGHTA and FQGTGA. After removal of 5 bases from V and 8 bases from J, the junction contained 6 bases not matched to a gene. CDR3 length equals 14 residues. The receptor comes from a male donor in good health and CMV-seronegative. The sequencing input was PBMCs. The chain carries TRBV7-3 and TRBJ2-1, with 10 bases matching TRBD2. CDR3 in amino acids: CASSDSGGRDEQFF. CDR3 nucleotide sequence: TGTGCCAGCAGCGATAGCGGGGGGAGGGATGAGCAGTTCTTC. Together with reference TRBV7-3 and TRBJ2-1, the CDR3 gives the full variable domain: GAGVSQTPSNKVTEKGKYVELRCDPISGHTALYWYRQSLGQGPEFLIYFQGTGAADDSGLPNDRFFAVRPEGSVSTLKIQRTERGDSAVYLCASSDSGGRDEQFFGPGTRLTVL.